This T cell receptor beta chain appears in the sequencing data of a study of T cells in Graves' hyperthyroidism and ophthalmopathy. Comments on this clonotype: Its target is unknown.

This CDR3 is built from 17 residues. Germline assignment: CDR1 LGHNA and CDR2 YNFKEQ. V dropped 1 base and J dropped 2; count of bases not matched to a gene: 10. Amplified TCR beta CDR3 regions came from RNA transcripts. Initially, a first-round RT-PCR of the TCR CDR3 employed the HTBI primer set. TCRdb re-analysed the multiplex PCR reads in MiXCR, keeping a single row per CDR3 protein. The profile shows around 99,000 distinct CDR3 sequences, more than 15% of them singletons. Researchers defined stable Graves' hyperthyroidism as no ophthalmopathy progression within 18 months. The hyperthyroidism patients had all been newly diagnosed, and their disease duration was under 2 months. Their ages ranged from 18 to 65 years. Study-level findings and limits: For ophthalmopathy, model prediction preceded onset by a median about six months.

This chain uses TRBV4-2 with TRBJ2-5; 7 positions agree with TRBD2. Sequencing was performed on blood. The source is a woman between 45 and 60 years old with Graves' hyperthyroidism. The CDR3 sequence is CASSQGPGLADQETQYF. CDR3 in DNA: TGTGCCAGCAGCCAAGGTCCCGGGCTAGCGGATCAAGAGACCCAGTACTTC.